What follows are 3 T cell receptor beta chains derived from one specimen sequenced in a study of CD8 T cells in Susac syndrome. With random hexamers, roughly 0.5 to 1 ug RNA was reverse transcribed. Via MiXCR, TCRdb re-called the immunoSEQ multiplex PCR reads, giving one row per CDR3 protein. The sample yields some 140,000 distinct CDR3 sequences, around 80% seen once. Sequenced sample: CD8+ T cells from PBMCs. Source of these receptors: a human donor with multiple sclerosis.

In DNA, the CDR3 is TGTGCCGGATCAAGCGGGGCCTACAATGAGCAGTTCTTC. It encodes CAGSSGAYNEQFF. The V call is TRBV2, the J call TRBJ2-1; 7 nucleotides match TRBD2. Trimming took 11 bases from V and 2 from J; bases not matched to a gene: 6. The CDR3 totals 13 residues. Germline CDR1 is SNHLY and CDR2 is FYNNEI.

The CDR3 DNA reads as TGTGCCAGCAGCGACGCGGATAGCGGGGGGTACGAGCAGTACTTC. Protein product: CASSDADSGGYEQYF. V is TRBV7-6 and J is TRBJ2-7; 10 bases are shared with TRBD2. V gave up 5 bases and J gave up 4 bases; unmatched junction bases: 8. The germline V gene has CDR1 SGHVS and CDR2 FNYEAQ. This CDR3 comprises 15 residues.

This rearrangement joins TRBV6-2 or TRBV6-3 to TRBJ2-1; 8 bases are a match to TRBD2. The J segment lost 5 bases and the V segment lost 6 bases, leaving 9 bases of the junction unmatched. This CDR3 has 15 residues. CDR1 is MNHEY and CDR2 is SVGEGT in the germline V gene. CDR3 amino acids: CASSSIAGFDNEQFF. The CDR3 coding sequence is TGTGCCAGCAGCTCGATAGCGGGGTTCGACAATGAGCAGTTCTTC.